This T cell receptor (beta chain) emerged from a study of cytomegalovirus exposure and HLA in healthy donors. Study-wide background: Ancestry clustering placed around four fifths of roughly 410 genotyped donors in the Caucasian-associated cluster.

The PCR was carried out with 60 Vbeta primers and 13 Jbeta primers. This table comes from immunoSEQ multiplex PCR, and its TCRdb copy is limited to in-frame clones, with some not included. This sample lists 150,000 to 200,000 clones; its ten largest clones have around 1.9%. Study conclusions and caveats: Among the CMV-associated chains, a few were confirmed in vitro as specific for CMV antigens.

V lost 4 bases to trimming and J lost 4 bases; unmatched junction nucleotides: 9. Germline-derived CDR1 and CDR2 are SGHRS and YFSETQ. CDR3 length equals 18 residues. In regard to this clone: As yet, its antigen is unknown.

The sequenced sample consisted of PBMCs. The J gene is TRBJ2-1, the V gene TRBV5-1; 15 bases are a match to TRBD2. This sequence was found in a man in his thirties or forties in good health and CMV-seronegative. As DNA, the CDR3 is TGCGCCAGCAGCCACGGACTAGCGGGAGGGGCCGCATACAATGAGCAGTTCTTC. This encodes CASSHGLAGGAAYNEQFF.